This TCR beta chain was captured by sequencing in a study of T-cell reconstitution after alpha-beta-depleted transplantation in children. Findings and limits, study-wide: In patients about two months after transplant, alpha-beta T cells reportedly arose from several hundred expanded graft clones. T-cell counts and diversity were attributed mostly to newly produced T cells one year after transplant. Several patients had high TCRbeta diversity at day 60; it came from surviving recipient T cells and thymic progenitors.

V was shortened by 7 bases and J by 12 bases, with 19 bases between the two germline ends. The germline V gene encodes CDR1 MNHNS and CDR2 SASEGT. The CDR3 is made up of 14 amino acids. Preparation of the TCRbeta library was carried out with unique molecular identifiers. MiXCR, run by TCRdb on the PCR reads, gives a single entry per CDR3 protein. This sample has about a million distinct CDR3 sequences, with roughly 29% found just once. This clonotype was counted a few times. Its antigen is still unknown. This TCR was sampled from a boy under two years old who had a stem cell transplant for SCID, so the T cells may come from the graft donor. This chain connects TRBV6-1 to TRBJ1-6, with D tentatively TRBD1 (5 bases). Material: PBMCs, mostly from graft donor cells, obtained 360 days after TCRalphabeta/CD19-depleted stem cell transplant. Here the CDR3 DNA reads TGTGCCAGCAAAAGTGATGCATGGGGGAGACCCCTCCACTTT. Translated: CASKSDAWGRPLHF.